This is a list of T cell receptor beta chains from one sample in a study of CD8+ T cells in alopecia areata. Method: immunoSEQ multiplex PCR; TCRdb's copy keeps in-frame clones and lacks some. The repertoire includes 130,000 to 150,000 clones, approximately 51% of them detected once, and over 0.85% sits in the top ten. The specimen was CD4+ T cells sorted from blood, collected at week 0. The origin of the receptors is a human donor with alopecia areata. Both conserved end residues are part of each CDR3. Fields, in order: D gene, V gene, clone size, J gene, CDR3 DNA, CDR3 protein. A D gene is named only where the DNA matches it firmly. Clone size is given for some rows only: seen once, a few or many times, or a class if the clone is expanded.

NA	TRBV2	once	TRBJ2-7	TGTGCCAGCAGTGGGACCGCAGGGTTACCCTACGAGCAGTACTTC	CASSGTAGLPYEQYF
NA	TRBV30	NA	TRBJ1-2	TGTGCCTGGAGTACCGAGTGGGTTGGCTACACCTTC	CAWSTEWVGYTF
TRBD2	TRBV29-1	NA	TRBJ2-3	TGCAGCGTGGGTCGGAGGACTAGCGGGAGCACAGATACGCAGTATTTT	CSVGRRTSGSTDTQYF
NA	TRBV20-1	NA	TRBJ1-2	TGCAGTGCTATGTGGTTCTATGGCTACACCTTC	CSAMWFYGYTF
NA	TRBV30	NA	TRBJ1-5	TGTGCCTGGAGTGTAGGGGAGAGTCAGCCCCAGCATTTT	CAWSVGESQPQHF
NA	TRBV19	NA	TRBJ2-4	TGTGCCACCACGGAAGTAGCCAAAAACATTCAGTACTTC	CATTEVAKNIQYF
NA	TRBV27	few	TRBJ2-1	TGTGCCAGCAGTTTATCGGTGGGAATCTCCTACAATGAGCAGTTCTTC	CASSLSVGISYNEQFF
NA	TRBV4-1	NA	TRBJ2-5	TGCGCCAGCAGCCAAGGGGGGGATAGAGAGACCCAGTACTTC	CASSQGGDRETQYF
NA	TRBV4-1	NA	TRBJ1-2	TGCGCCAGCAGCCAAGACAGAGACTTTAACTATGGCTACACCTTC	CASSQDRDFNYGYTF
NA	TRBV7-2	NA	TRBJ2-5	TGTGCCAGCAATGCGGGGTCGGACGAGACCCAGTACTTC	CASNAGSDETQYF
TRBD2	TRBV7-3	NA	TRBJ2-1	TGTGCCAGCAGCGGAGGACAGCGGGGGACTAATGAGCAGTTCTTC	CASSGGQRGTNEQFF
NA	TRBV6-1	NA	TRBJ2-3	TGTGCCAGCAGTGAAACACCCGGCTACACAGATACGCAGTATTTT	CASSETPGYTDTQYF
NA	TRBV15	NA	TRBJ2-3	TGTGCCACCAGCAGAGGACAGAACACAGATACGCAGTATTTT	CATSRGQNTDTQYF
TRBD2	TRBV4-2	NA	TRBJ2-7	TGTGCCAGCAGCCTATCGCTAGCGGGAGGCGAGCAGTACTTC	CASSLSLAGGEQYF
NA	TRBV5-1	once	TRBJ2-2	TGCGCCAGCAGCCCAGGGGTCACCGGGGAGCTGTTTTTT	CASSPGVTGELFF
NA	TRBV19	NA	TRBJ2-7	TGTGCCAGTAGTACCGGAGCCCTTCCCTACGAGCAGTACTTC	CASSTGALPYEQYF
TRBD2	TRBV4-1	few	TRBJ2-7	TGCGCCAGCAGCCACGGGGGGGCCCTAGCGACCTACGAGCAGTACTTC	CASSHGGALATYEQYF
NA	TRBV6-1	few	TRBJ1-4	TGTGCCAGCAGTGAACTTGGGGGCAATGAAAAACTGTTTTTT	CASSELGGNEKLFF
TRBD2	TRBV29-1	NA	TRBJ2-1	TGCAGCGCCGAAGGACTAGCGGGAGGCTACAATGAGCAGTTCTTC	CSAEGLAGGYNEQFF
NA	TRBV9	few	TRBJ1-1	TGTGCCAGCAGCGTAGTGAACAGGGAGGACACTGAAGCTTTCTTT	CASSVVNREDTEAFF
NA	TRBV2	once	TRBJ1-1	TGTGCCAGCAGTGATGGGGGAGGAGCTTTCTTT	CASSDGGGAFF
NA	TRBV20-1	NA	TRBJ2-3	TGCAGTGCTCTTGTCCTGTATACGCAGTATTTT	CSALVLYTQYF
TRBD2	TRBV30	few	TRBJ2-3	TGTGCCTGGAGTGGGACTAGATCAGATACGCAGTATTTT	CAWSGTRSDTQYF
NA	TRBV5-1	NA	TRBJ1-5	TGCGCCAGCAGCTCCACAGGAAATCAGCCCCAGCATTTT	CASSSTGNQPQHF
TRBD2	TRBV7-7	few	TRBJ2-3	TGTGCTAGCAGCTTGGGGACTAGCTCCGCTACGCAGTATTTT	CASSLGTSSATQYF
NA	TRBV28	few	TRBJ2-1	TGTGCCAGCAGCCTCGGGGCAGTGAGGCATGAGCAGTTCTTC	CASSLGAVRHEQFF
TRBD2	TRBV5-1	few	TRBJ2-2	TGCGCCAGCAGCATCGCTAGCGGCTACGGGGAGCTGTTTTTT	CASSIASGYGELFF
TRBD1	TRBV29-1	NA	TRBJ1-1	TGCAGCGTCGGGACAGGGGGACCGAACACTGAAGCTTTCTTT	CSVGTGGPNTEAFF
TRBD2	TRBV4-3	NA	TRBJ2-3	TGCGCCAGCAGCCAAGGGAGCGGGAACACAGATACGCAGTATTTT	CASSQGSGNTDTQYF
TRBD1	TRBV30	NA	TRBJ1-5	TGTGCCTGGAGTGTAGGGTTCGGGACAGGGGACAATCAGCCCCAGCATTTT	CAWSVGFGTGDNQPQHF
TRBD1	TRBV9	few	TRBJ1-2	TGTGCCAGCAGCCCGGACAGGGATAACTATGGCTACACCTTC	CASSPDRDNYGYTF
NA	TRBV6-5	NA	TRBJ1-2	TGTGCCAGCAGTTTTAGGGGAGGTAGCTACACCTTC	CASSFRGGSYTF
TRBD2	TRBV4-2	many	TRBJ2-5	TGTGCCAGCAGCCCCACTAGCGGGGCCCAAGAGACCCAGTACTTC	CASSPTSGAQETQYF
NA	TRBV4-2	few	TRBJ2-1	TGTGCCAGCAGCCAAGCCCTATACAAGAGCGGAGGCTACAATGAGCAGTTCTTC	CASSQALYKSGGYNEQFF
NA	TRBV27	few	TRBJ1-1	TGTGCCAGCAGTTTCCTCGGTGCTGAAGCTTTCTTT	CASSFLGAEAFF
NA	TRBV5-1	NA	TRBJ2-6	TGCGCCAGCAGCTTGGTCGACGGGGCCAACGTCCTGACTTTC	CASSLVDGANVLTF
NA	TRBV30	NA	TRBJ1-1	TGTGCCTGGAGTAAAAAGGGAAACACTGAAGCTTTCTTT	CAWSKKGNTEAFF
TRBD2	TRBV4-1	few	TRBJ2-7	TGCGCCAGCAGCCAAGATCGTCCGGCTAGCGGGTTCGCTGAGCAGTACTTC	CASSQDRPASGFAEQYF
NA	TRBV10-3	NA	TRBJ2-6	TGTGCCATCAGTGTGGGCATCTCTGGGGCCAACGTCCTGACTTTC	CAISVGISGANVLTF
TRBD2	TRBV27	NA	TRBJ2-3	TGTGCCAGCAGTTTCTTCCGGCTAGCGGGTCGCACAGATACGCAGTATTTT	CASSFFRLAGRTDTQYF
NA	TRBV25-1	NA	TRBJ2-7	TGTGCCAGCTCAACAAGGCAGTCCACCTCCGAGCAGTACTTC	CASSTRQSTSEQYF
NA	TRBV7-8	NA	TRBJ2-5	TGTGCCAGCAGCTTAGCGCTAGAGACCCAGTACTTC	CASSLALETQYF
NA	TRBV5-1	NA	TRBJ2-1	TGCGCCAGCAGCTTGGTCACGGGGTCCTACAATGAGCAGTTCTTC	CASSLVTGSYNEQFF
NA	TRBV2	NA	TRBJ2-7	TGTGCCAGCAGTGTACAAGGGTACGAGCAGTACTTC	CASSVQGYEQYF
NA	TRBV6-5	NA	TRBJ2-6	TGTGCCAGCGGTGGAGGGCAAGCTGGGGCCAACGTCCTGACTTTC	CASGGGQAGANVLTF
NA	TRBV30	NA	TRBJ2-7	TGTGCCTGGAGAACAGGGATCCCCTACGAGCAGTACTTC	CAWRTGIPYEQYF
TRBD2	TRBV5-1	NA	TRBJ2-7	TGCGCCAGCGCGACGGGAGCGGGGCCCTACGAGCAGTACTTC	CASATGAGPYEQYF